Below, 9 T cell receptor beta chains from the same sample are listed, as sequenced in a study of blood T cell repertoires in COVID-19. Libraries were prepared by immunoSEQ multiplex PCR; TCRdb keeps only in-frame clonotypes and omits some of them. The data show about 51,000 clones, with roughly 86% seen just once and about 4.2% held by the top ten. Sequenced sample: peripheral blood. These receptors originate from an elderly man with active COVID-19.

The CDR3 reads CASSLLPGNQPQHF. The CDR3 nucleotides read TGCGCCAGCAGCTTACTCCCAGGGAATCAGCCCCAGCATTTT. The rearrangement joins TRBV5-1 to TRBJ1-5; a weak D match, TRBD1 (5 bases). The length of the CDR3 is 14 residues. Germline V gene sequence: CDR1 SGHRS, CDR2 YFSETQ. V was shortened by 2 bases and J by 4 bases, with 10 bases between the two germline ends. Supplemented by reference TRBV5-1 and TRBJ1-5, the full variable domain reads KAGVTQTPRYLIKTRGQQVTLSCSPISGHRSVSWYQQTPGQGLQFLFEYFSETQRNKGNFPGRFSGRQFSNSRSEMNVSTLELGDSALYLCASSLLPGNQPQHFGDGTRLSIL.

V gene TRBV6-5 combines with J gene TRBJ2-1; tentative D call: TRBD2 (5 bases). Trimming took off 5 bases at V and 5 bases at J, with 16 bases between the two ends. Germline CDR1 MNHEY, CDR2 SVGAGI. The CDR3 covers 15 residues. The CDR3, as DNA: TGTGCCAGCAGTAGAGTAACTAGTCCCCACAATGAGCAGTTCTTC. It translates to CASSRVTSPHNEQFF.

The chain joins TRBV6-2 or TRBV6-3 to TRBJ1-5, with 9 bases that match TRBD1. The germline V gene has CDR1 MNHEY and CDR2 SVGEGT. Unmatched junction bases numbered 11, after V lost 5 bases and J lost 0 bases. This CDR3 region has 18 residues. DNA of the CDR3: TGTGCCAGCAGTATAACCCGGGACAGGGTATATAGCAATCAGCCCCAGCATTTT. Its protein is CASSITRDRVYSNQPQHF.

V gene TRBV4-3 combines with J gene TRBJ2-5, with TRBD2 matching 13 bases. Germline loops: CDR1 LGHNA, CDR2 YSLEER. The CDR3 runs 18 residues. The V and J ends lost 1 base and 5 bases, in that order; junction bases with no gene match: 10. The CDR3: CASSQGTSGRRGQETQYF. The CDR3, as DNA: TGCGCCAGCAGCCAAGGGACTAGCGGGAGACGGGGTCAGGAGACCCAGTACTTC.

The chain combines TRBV7-6 with TRBJ1-1; 9 bases line up with TRBD1. Germline assignment: CDR1 SGHVS and CDR2 FNYEAQ. After removal of 2 bases from V and 5 bases from J, the junction contained 6 bases not matched to a gene. This CDR3 comprises 15 residues. The CDR3: CASSLSTGGGTEAFF. In DNA, the CDR3 is TGTGCCAGCAGCTTATCGACAGGGGGTGGGACTGAAGCTTTCTTT.

The chain employs TRBV19 and TRBJ2-7; TRBD2 matches 7 bases. The J segment lost 1 base and the V segment lost 6 bases, leaving 12 bases of the junction unmatched. The CDR3 has 16 amino acids. From germline, CDR1 is LNHDA and CDR2 SQIVND (reference sequence). The CDR3 loop is CASRSLGGNQSYEQYF. DNA for the CDR3: TGTGCCAGTAGATCATTGGGGGGGAACCAATCCTACGAGCAGTACTTC.

The V gene is TRBV7-2, the J gene TRBJ2-2; TRBD2 aligns across 10 bases. Germline assignment: CDR1 SGHTA and CDR2 FQGNSA. The CDR3 length is 16 residues. V lost 5 bases to trimming and J lost 7 bases; unmatched junction nucleotides: 10. CDR3 coding DNA: TGTGCCAGCAGCCTCTTTACTAGCGGGACTGACGGGGAGCTGTTTTTT. Translation gives CASSLFTSGTDGELFF.

This sequence joins TRBV13 and TRBJ1-2, with 9 bases that match TRBD1. With 5 bases clipped from V and 4 bases from J, the junction kept 14 bases outside the gene matches. CDR1 and CDR2 from the germline V gene are PRHDT and FYEKMQ (reference sequence). CDR3 length: 17 residues. The CDR3 DNA sequence: TGTGCCAGCAGCCTTTCATCGGGACAGGGATTACCCTATGGCTACACCTTC. As protein: CASSLSSGQGLPYGYTF.

The chain joins TRBV5-1 to TRBJ1-2, with D tentatively TRBD1 (5 bases). Germline assignment: CDR1 SGHRS and CDR2 YFSETQ. The CDR3 is 16 residues long. V was clipped by 0 bases and J by 6 bases, with 18 bases between them. DNA of the CDR3: TGCGCCAGCAGCTTGGAGGGGCCCCAGATCGGCGATGGCTACACCTTC. Its protein is CASSLEGPQIGDGYTF. Complete variable domain (other parts from reference TRBV5-1 and TRBJ1-2): KAGVTQTPRYLIKTRGQQVTLSCSPISGHRSVSWYQQTPGQGLQFLFEYFSETQRNKGNFPGRFSGRQFSNSRSEMNVSTLELGDSALYLCASSLEGPQIGDGYTFGSGTRLTVV.